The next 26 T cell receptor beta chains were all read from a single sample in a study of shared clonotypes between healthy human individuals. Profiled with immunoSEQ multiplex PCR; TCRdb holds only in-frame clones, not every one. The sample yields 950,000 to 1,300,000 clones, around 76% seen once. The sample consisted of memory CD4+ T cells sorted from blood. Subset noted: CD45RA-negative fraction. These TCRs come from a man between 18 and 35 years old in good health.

CDR3: CAISESDRAGGNEQFF. The CDR3 DNA sequence: TGTGCCATCAGTGAGTCAGACCGGGCGGGAGGCAATGAGCAGTTCTTC. V usage is TRBV10-3 and J usage is TRBJ2-1, with 8 positions matching TRBD2. The germline gives CDR1 ENHRY, CDR2 SYGVKD. The CDR3 length is 16 residues. V was clipped by 0 bases and J by 6 bases; unmatched bases: 7.

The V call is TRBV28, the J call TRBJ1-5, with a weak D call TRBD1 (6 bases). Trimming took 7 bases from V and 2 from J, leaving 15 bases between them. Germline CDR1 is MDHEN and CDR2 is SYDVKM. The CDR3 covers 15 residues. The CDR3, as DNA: TGTGCCAGCAACCCACCGGGGGCTGGCAATCAGCCCCAGCATTTT. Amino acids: CASNPPGAGNQPQHF.

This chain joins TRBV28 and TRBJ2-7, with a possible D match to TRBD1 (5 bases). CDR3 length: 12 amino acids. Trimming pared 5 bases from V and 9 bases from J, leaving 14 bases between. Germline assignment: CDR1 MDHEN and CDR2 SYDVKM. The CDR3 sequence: CASSPQGPGQYF. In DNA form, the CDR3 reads TGTGCCAGCAGTCCTCAGGGCCCCGGGCAGTACTTC.

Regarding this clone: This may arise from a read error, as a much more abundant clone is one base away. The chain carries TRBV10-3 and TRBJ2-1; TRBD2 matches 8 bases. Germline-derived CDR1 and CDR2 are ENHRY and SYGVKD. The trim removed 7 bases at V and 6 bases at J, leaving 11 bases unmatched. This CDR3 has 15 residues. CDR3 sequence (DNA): TGTGCCATCACTGGCGGGGGGCTGACCTGCAATGAGCAGTTCTTC. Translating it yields CAITGGGLTCNEQFF.

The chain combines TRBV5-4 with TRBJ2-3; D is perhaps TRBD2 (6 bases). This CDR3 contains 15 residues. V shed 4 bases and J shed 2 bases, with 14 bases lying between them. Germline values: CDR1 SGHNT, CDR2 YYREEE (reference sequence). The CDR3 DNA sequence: TGTGCCAGCAGCCTTACTAGCCATGACACAGATACGCAGTATTTT. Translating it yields CASSLTSHDTDTQYF.

This CDR3 reads CASSMGQDYGYTF. In DNA, the CDR3 is TGTGCCAGCAGCATGGGACAGGACTATGGCTACACCTTC. The chain couples TRBV9 to TRBJ1-2; 8 bases align to TRBD1. The germline V gene has CDR1 SGDLS and CDR2 YYNGEE. The trim removed 4 bases at V and 3 bases at J, leaving 2 bases unmatched. The CDR3 is 13 amino acids.

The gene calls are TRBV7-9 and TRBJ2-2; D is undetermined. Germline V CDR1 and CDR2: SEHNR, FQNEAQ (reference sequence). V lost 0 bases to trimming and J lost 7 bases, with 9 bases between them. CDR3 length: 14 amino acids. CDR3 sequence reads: CASSLAPSVGELFF. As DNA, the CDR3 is TGTGCCAGCAGCTTAGCGCCGAGCGTCGGGGAGCTGTTTTTT. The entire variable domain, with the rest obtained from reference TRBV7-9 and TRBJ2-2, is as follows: DTGVSQNPRHKITKRGQNVTFRCDPISEHNRLYWYRQTLGQGPEFLTYFQNEAQLEKSRLLSDRFSAERPKGSFSTLEIQRTEQGDSAMYLCASSLAPSVGELFFGEGSRLTVL.

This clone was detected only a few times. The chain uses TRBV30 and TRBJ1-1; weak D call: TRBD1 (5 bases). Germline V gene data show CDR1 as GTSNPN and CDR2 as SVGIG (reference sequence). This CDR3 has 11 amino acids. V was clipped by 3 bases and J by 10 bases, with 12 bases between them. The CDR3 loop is CAWRVKGTAFF. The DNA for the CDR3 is TGTGCCTGGAGGGTAAAAGGGACAGCTTTCTTT.

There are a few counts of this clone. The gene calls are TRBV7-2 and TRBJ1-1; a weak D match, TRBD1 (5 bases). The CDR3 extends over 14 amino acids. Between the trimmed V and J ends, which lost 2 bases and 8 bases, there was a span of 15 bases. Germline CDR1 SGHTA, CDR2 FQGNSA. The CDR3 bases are TGTGCCAGCAGCTTATCGGAGGGGTCCCGAGAAGCTTTCTTT. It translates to CASSLSEGSREAFF.

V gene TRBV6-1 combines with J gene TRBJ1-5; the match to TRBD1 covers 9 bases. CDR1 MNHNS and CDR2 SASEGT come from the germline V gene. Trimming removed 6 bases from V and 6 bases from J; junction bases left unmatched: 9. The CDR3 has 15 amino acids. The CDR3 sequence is CASREQGALSQPQHF. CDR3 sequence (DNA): TGTGCCAGCAGGGAACAGGGGGCGCTTAGTCAGCCCCAGCATTTT.

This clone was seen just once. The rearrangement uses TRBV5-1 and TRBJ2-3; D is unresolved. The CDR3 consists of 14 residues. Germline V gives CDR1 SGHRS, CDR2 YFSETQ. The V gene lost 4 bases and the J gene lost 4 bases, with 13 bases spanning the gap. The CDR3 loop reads CASSLIPGPDTQYF. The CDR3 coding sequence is TGCGCCAGCAGCCTGATCCCAGGCCCAGATACGCAGTATTTT.

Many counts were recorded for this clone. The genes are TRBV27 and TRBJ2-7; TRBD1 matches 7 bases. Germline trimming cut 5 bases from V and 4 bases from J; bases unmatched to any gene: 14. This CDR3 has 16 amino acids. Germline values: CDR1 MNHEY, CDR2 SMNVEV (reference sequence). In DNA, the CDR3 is TGTGCCAGCAGTCCACTCTCCACGGACAGGCAGTACGAGCAGTACTTC. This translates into CASSPLSTDRQYEQYF.

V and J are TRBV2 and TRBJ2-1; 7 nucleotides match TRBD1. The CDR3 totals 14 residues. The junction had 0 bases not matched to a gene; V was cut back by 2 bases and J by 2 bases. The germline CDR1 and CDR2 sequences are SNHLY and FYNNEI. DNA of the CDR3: TGTGCCAGCAGTGAACAGGGGGCCTACAATGAGCAGTTCTTC. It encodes CASSEQGAYNEQFF.

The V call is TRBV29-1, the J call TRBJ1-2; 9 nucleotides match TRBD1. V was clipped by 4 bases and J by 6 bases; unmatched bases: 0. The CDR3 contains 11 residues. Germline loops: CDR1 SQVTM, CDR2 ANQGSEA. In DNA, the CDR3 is TGCAGCGTTGGGACAGGGGATGGCTACACCTTC. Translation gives CSVGTGDGYTF. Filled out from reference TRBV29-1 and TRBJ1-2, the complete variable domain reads SAVISQKPSRDICQRGTSLTIQCQVDSQVTMMFWYRQQPGQSLTLIATANQGSEATYESGFVIDKFPISRPNLTFSTLTVSNMSPEDSSIYLCSVGTGDGYTFGSGTRLTVV.

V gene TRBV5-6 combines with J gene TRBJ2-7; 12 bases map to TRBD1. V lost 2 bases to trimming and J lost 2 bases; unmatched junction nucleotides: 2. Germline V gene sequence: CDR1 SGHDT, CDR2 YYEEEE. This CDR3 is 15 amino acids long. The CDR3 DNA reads TGTGCCAGCAGCTTCGGGACAGGGGGCACCTACGAGCAGTACTTC. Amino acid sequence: CASSFGTGGTYEQYF.

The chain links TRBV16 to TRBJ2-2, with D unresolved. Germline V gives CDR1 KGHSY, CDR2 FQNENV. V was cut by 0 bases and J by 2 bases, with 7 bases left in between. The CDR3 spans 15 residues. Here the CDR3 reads CASSQSGPNTGELFF. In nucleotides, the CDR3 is TGTGCCAGCAGCCAATCCGGGCCCAACACCGGGGAGCTGTTTTTT.

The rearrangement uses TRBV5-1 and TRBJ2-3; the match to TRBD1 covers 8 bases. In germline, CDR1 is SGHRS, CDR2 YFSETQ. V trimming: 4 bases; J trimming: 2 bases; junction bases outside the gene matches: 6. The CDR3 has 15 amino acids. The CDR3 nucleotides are TGCGCCAGCAGCCCGGGACAGGCAATCACAGATACGCAGTATTTT. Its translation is CASSPGQAITDTQYF.

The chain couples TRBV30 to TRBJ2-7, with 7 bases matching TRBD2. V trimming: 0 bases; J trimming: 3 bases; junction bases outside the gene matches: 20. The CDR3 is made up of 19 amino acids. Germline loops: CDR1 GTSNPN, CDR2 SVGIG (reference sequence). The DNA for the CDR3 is TGTGCCTGGAGTGTCTTCTGGTCGCTAGCGGAAGGTCCCCTCTACGAGCAGTACTTC. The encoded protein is CAWSVFWSLAEGPLYEQYF. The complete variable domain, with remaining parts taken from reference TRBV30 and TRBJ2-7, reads SQTIHQWPATLVQPVGSPLSLECTVEGTSNPNLYWYRQAAGRGLQLLFYSVGIGQISSEVPQNLSASRPQDRQFILSSKKLLLSDSGFYLCAWSVFWSLAEGPLYEQYFGPGTRLTVT.

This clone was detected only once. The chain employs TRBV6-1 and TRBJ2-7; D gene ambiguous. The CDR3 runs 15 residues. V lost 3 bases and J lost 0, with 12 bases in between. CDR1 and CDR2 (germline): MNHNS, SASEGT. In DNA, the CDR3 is TGTGCCAGCAGTGATATCAGGCGCATCTCCTACGAGCAGTACTTC. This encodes CASSDIRRISYEQYF.

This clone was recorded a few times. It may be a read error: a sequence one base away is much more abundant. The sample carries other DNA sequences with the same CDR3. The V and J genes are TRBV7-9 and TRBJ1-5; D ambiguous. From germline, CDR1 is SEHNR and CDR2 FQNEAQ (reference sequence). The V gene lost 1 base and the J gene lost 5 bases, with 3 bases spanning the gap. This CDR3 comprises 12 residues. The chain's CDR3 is CASSLGDQPQHF. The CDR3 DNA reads TGTGCCAGCAGCTTAGGGGATCAGCCCCAGCATTTT. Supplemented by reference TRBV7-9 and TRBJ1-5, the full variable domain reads DTGVSQNPRHKITKRGQNVTFRCDPISEHNRLYWYRQTLGQGPEFLTYFQNEAQLEKSRLLSDRFSAERPKGSFSTLEIQRTEQGDSAMYLCASSLGDQPQHFGDGTRLSIL.

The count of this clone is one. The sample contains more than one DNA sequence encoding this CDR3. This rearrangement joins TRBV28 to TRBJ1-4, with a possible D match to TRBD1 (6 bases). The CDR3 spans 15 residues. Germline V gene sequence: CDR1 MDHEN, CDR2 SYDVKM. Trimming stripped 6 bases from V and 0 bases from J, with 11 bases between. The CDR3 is CASREQGPTNEKLFF. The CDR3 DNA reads TGTGCCAGCAGGGAACAGGGTCCAACTAATGAAAAACTGTTTTTT. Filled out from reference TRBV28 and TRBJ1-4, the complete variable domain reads DVKVTQSSRYLVKRTGEKVFLECVQDMDHENMFWYRQDPGLGLRLIYFSYDVKMKEKGDIPEGYSVSREKKERFSLILESASTNQTSMYLCASREQGPTNEKLFFGSGTQLSVL.

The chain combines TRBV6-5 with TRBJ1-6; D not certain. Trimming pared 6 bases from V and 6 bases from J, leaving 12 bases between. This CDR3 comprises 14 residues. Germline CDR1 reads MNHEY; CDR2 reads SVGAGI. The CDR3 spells CASRTRVGNSPLHF. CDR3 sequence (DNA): TGTGCCAGCAGGACGAGGGTTGGTAATTCACCCCTCCACTTT.

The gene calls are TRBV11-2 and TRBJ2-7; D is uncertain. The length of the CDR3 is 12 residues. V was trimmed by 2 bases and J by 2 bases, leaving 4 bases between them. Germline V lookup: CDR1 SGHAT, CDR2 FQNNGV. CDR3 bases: TGTGCCAGCAGCTTATCGGCCTACGAGCAGTACTTC. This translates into CASSLSAYEQYF.

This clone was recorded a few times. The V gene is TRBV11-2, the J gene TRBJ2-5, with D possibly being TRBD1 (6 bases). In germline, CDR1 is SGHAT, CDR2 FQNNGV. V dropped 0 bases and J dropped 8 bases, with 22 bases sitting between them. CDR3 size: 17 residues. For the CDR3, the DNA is TGTGCCAGCAGCTTAGAACCCTGGTATACAGGGAGTGAAACCCAGTACTTC. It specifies CASSLEPWYTGSETQYF.

The CDR3 here is CASSRDRGPYNEQFF. The CDR3, as DNA: TGTGCCAGTAGCAGAGACAGGGGGCCTTACAATGAGCAGTTCTTC. The V call is TRBV19, the J call TRBJ2-1, with 10 positions matching TRBD1. Germline-derived CDR1 and CDR2 are LNHDA and SQIVND (reference sequence). V shed 6 bases, J shed 4 bases, and the junction held 6 bases outside the gene matches. This CDR3 has 15 amino acids.

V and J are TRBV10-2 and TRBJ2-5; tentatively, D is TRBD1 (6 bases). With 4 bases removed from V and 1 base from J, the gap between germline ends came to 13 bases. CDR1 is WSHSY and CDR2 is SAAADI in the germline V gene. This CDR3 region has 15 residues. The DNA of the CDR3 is TGCGCCAGCAGTGGAGGAGGCAGGGGCCAAGAGACCCAGTACTTC. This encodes CASSGGGRGQETQYF.